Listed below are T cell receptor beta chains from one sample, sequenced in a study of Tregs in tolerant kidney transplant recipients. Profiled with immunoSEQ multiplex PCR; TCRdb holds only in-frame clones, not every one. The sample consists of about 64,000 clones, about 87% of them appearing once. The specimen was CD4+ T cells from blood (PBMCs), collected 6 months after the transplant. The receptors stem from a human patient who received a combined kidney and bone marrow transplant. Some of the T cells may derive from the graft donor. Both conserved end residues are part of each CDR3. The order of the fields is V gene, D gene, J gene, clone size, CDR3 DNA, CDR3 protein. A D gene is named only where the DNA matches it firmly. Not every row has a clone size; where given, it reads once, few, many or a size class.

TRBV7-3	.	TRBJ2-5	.	TGTGCCAGCAGCTTACGAGGAGGGCCCCAAGAGACCCAGTACTTC	CASSLRGGPQETQYF
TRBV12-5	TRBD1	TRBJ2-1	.	TGTGCTAGTGGCCTAGACAGGGCTGGTGAGATTGAGCAGTTCTTC	CASGLDRAGEIEQFF
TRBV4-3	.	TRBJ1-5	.	TGCGCCAGCAGCCTTTTGACTCGGTTTAGGCGATATAGCAATCAGCCCCAGCATTTT	CASSLLTRFRRYSNQPQHF
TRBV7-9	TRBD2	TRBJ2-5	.	TGTGCCAGCAGCCGGACTAGCGGGATCCAAGAGACCCAGTACTTC	CASSRTSGIQETQYF
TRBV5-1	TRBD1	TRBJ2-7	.	TGCGCCAGCAGCTTGGCTACCGGGACAGGGGGTTACGAGCAGTACTTC	CASSLATGTGGYEQYF
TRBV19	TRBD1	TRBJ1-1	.	TGTGCCAGTAGTATTGGCAGGGGGCAGAGCACTGAAGCTTTCTTT	CASSIGRGQSTEAFF
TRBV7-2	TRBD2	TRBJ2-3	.	TGTGCCAGCAGCTTAAGATGGCGGGGGGCGTCTAGCACAGATACGCAGTATTTT	CASSLRWRGASSTDTQYF
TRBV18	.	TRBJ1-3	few	TGTGCCAGCTCACCACTGGCAGGGGCGAACGGAAACACCATATATTTT	CASSPLAGANGNTIYF
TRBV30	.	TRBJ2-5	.	TGTGCCTTCAGACAGACCCGCTTCCAAGAGACCCAGTACTTC	CAFRQTRFQETQYF
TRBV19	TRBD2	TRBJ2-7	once	TGTGCCAGTGGCGGGAGTCTTACCTACGAGCAGTACTTC	CASGGSLTYEQYF
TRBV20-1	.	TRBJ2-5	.	TGCAGTGCTGGGCGAGAGGAGACCCAGTACTTC	CSAGREETQYF
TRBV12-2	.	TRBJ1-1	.	TGTGCAAGTCGCTTAGTATCGCGGCAGAAAACTGAAGCTTTCTTT	CASRLVSRQKTEAFF
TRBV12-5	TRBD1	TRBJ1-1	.	TGTGCTAGTGGTACACAGGGGGCGCCTACTGAAGCTTTCTTT	CASGTQGAPTEAFF
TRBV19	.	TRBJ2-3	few	TGTGCCAGTAGTATCCCCTCAGCCAGGAATCCGTATTTT	CASSIPSARNPYF